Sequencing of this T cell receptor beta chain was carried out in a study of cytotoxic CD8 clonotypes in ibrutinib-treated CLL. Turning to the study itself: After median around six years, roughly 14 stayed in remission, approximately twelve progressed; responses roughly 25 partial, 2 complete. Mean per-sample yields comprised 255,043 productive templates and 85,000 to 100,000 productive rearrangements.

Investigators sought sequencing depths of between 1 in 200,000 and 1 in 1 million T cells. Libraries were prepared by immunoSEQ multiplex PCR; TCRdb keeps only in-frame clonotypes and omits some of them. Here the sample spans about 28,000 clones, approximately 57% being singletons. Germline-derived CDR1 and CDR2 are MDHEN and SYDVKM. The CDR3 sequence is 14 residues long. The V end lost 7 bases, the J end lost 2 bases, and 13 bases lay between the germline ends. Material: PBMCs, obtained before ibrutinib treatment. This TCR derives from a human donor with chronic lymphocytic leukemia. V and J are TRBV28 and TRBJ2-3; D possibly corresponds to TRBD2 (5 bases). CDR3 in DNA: TGTGCCAGCAAAGTTGAGCGGTACACAGATACGCAGTATTTT. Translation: CASKVERYTDTQYF.